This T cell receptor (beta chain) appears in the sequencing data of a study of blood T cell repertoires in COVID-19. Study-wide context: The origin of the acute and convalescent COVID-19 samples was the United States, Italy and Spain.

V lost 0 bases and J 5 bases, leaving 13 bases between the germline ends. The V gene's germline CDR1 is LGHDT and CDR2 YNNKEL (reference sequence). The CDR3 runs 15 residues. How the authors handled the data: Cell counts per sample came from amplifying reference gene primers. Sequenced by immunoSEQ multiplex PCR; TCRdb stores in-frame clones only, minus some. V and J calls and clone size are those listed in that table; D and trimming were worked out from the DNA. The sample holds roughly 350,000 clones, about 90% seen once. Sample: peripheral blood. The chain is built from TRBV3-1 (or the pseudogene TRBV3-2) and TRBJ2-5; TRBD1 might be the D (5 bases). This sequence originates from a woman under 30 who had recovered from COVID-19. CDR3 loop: CASSQDNPGPETQYF. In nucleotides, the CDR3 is TGTGCCAGCAGCCAAGATAACCCAGGGCCGGAGACCCAGTACTTC.